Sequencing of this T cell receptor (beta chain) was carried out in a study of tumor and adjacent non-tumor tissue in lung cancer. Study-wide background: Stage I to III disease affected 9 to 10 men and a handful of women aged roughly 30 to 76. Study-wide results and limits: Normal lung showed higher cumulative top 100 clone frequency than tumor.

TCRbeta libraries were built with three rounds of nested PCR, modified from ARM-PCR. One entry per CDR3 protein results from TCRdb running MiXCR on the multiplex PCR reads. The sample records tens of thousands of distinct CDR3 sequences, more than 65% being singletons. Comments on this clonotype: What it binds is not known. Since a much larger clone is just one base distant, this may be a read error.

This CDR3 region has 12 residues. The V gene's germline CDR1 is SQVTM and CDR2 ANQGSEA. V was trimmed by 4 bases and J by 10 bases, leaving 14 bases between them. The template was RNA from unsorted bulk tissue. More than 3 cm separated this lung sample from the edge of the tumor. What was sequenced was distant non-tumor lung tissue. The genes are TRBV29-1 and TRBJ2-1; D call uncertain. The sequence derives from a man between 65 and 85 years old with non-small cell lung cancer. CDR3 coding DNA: TGCAGCGTTGGCGTTGTGGCTATCGAGCAGTTCTTC. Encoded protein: CSVGVVAIEQFF.